The present entry profiles one TCR beta chain with its context. Its antigen remains unidentified. Measured with immunoSEQ multiplex PCR; TCRdb has only the in-frame clones, and not every one. The sample shows 24,000 or so clones, roughly three quarters of them seen only once. This sample is part of a study of PD-1 blockade in classical Hodgkin lymphoma. Each patient's relapse followed autologous stem cell transplantation, and brentuximab vedotin exposure varied. Germline V CDR1 and CDR2: SGHKS, YYEKEE (reference sequence). The CDR3 is made up of 16 amino acids. V was clipped by 0 bases and J by 2 bases, with 12 bases between them. Study-level findings and limits: What caused the repertoire differences, perhaps disease activity or prior therapy, remains undefined.

The receptor comes from a human donor with classical Hodgkin lymphoma. The chain couples TRBV5-5 to TRBJ2-1, with TRBD1 as a possible D gene (5 bases). Sample: peripheral blood mononuclear cells (PBMCs), taken at baseline. The CDR3 DNA sequence: TGTGCCAGCAGCTTGGAAGCAGGGCTTACCTACAATGAGCAGTTCTTC. Translated: CASSLEAGLTYNEQFF. Variable domain in full (rest from reference TRBV5-5 and TRBJ2-1): DAGVTQSPTHLIKTRGQQVTLRCSPISGHKSVSWYQQVLGQGPQFIFQYYEKEERGRGNFPDRFSARQFPNYSSELNVNALLLGDSALYLCASSLEAGLTYNEQFFGPGTRLTVL.